The 30 T cell receptor beta chains listed next were all sequenced from one sample in a study of T cell responses to AZD1222 COVID-19 vaccine. The method was immunoSEQ multiplex PCR; TCRdb's version includes in-frame clones alone and lacks a portion of them. Found here are about 140,000 clones, 88% of them singletons; the top ten hold around 3.5%. Sequencing used peripheral blood, obtained on day 0 of AZD1222 vaccination. The receptors were gathered from an adult in good health.

The chain couples TRBV6-5 to TRBJ1-6; no definite D call. Germline CDR1 and CDR2: MNHEY and SVGAGI. CDR3 size: 14 residues. The germline V and J ends were trimmed by 4 bases and 4 bases, with 8 bases remaining between them. CDR3 in DNA: TGTGCCAGCAGTTTGATGCAATATAATTCACCCCTCCACTTT. Residues: CASSLMQYNSPLHF.

This chain links TRBV27 with TRBJ2-3, with 12 bases fitting TRBD2. The CDR3 loop spans 16 amino acids. J lost 4 bases, V lost 6 bases, and 8 bases had no gene match. The germline CDR1 and CDR2 sequences are MNHEY and SMNVEV (reference sequence). The CDR3 sequence: CASRMTSGRPADTQYF. The DNA for the CDR3 is TGTGCCAGCAGAATGACTAGCGGGAGACCGGCAGATACGCAGTATTTT.

This clone appeared a single time. The V call is TRBV6-5, the J call TRBJ1-1; D gene uncertain. Germline assignment: CDR1 MNHEY and CDR2 SVGAGI. V dropped 7 bases and J dropped 1 base, with 10 bases sitting between them. CDR3 length: 13 amino acids. The CDR3 is CASKYGPNTEAFF. In DNA, the CDR3 is TGTGCCAGCAAGTACGGACCGAACACTGAAGCTTTCTTT.

The gene calls are TRBV18 and TRBJ2-5; D might be TRBD2 (5 bases). Trimming stripped 1 base from V and 1 base from J, with 7 bases between. Germline assignment: CDR1 KGHSH and CDR2 LQKENI. CDR3 length: 14 amino acids. In DNA, the CDR3 is TGTGCCAGCTCACCACGGGGAGCCCAAGAGACCCAGTACTTC. It translates to CASSPRGAQETQYF.

In this sample, this clone turned up a few times. The chain uses TRBV5-1 and TRBJ2-7, with TRBD2 identical over 13 bases. The germline gives CDR1 SGHRS, CDR2 YFSETQ. J gave up 5 bases and V 5 bases, and 10 bases lay outside the gene matches. The CDR3 is 16 residues long. This CDR3 is CASRSEEGLAGNEQYF. As DNA, the CDR3 is TGCGCCAGCAGATCCGAGGAGGGACTAGCGGGAAACGAGCAGTACTTC.

The CDR3 nucleotides read TGTGCCAGCAGCCCAGGAGGGACCCCGGCGGTACACACCATATATTTT. Its protein product is CASSPGGTPAVHTIYF. The rearrangement uses TRBV5-4 and TRBJ1-3; a possible D gene is TRBD1 (5 bases). Looked up from germline, CDR1 is SGHNT and CDR2 is YYREEE (reference sequence). V was trimmed by 4 bases and J by 8 bases, leaving 22 bases between them. The CDR3 length is 16 residues.

This clone came up a few times. V gene TRBV19 combines with J gene TRBJ1-1; D remains unclear. The ends were cut back, 0 bases at V and 7 bases at J, with 12 bases in the middle. CDR1 is LNHDA and CDR2 is SQIVND in the germline V gene (reference sequence). The length of the CDR3 is 14 residues. The CDR3 region is CASSIDSTRSEAFF. The CDR3 bases are TGTGCCAGTAGTATAGATTCAACAAGAAGTGAAGCTTTCTTT.

This chain connects TRBV28 to TRBJ1-6, with 9 bases fitting TRBD1. This CDR3 comprises 16 residues. V shed 6 bases and J 7 bases; nucleotides not matched to a gene: 10. Germline assignment: CDR1 MDHEN and CDR2 SYDVKM. CDR3 sequence reads: CASSSPRGQGNSPLHF. The CDR3 DNA reads as TGTGCCAGCAGCTCACCCCGGGGACAGGGAAATTCACCCCTCCACTTT.

This rearrangement joins TRBV10-3 to TRBJ1-1; D uncertain. The germline V gene encodes CDR1 ENHRY and CDR2 SYGVKD. CDR3 size: 15 residues. V shed 2 bases and J shed 2 bases, with 12 bases lying between them. The CDR3 DNA reads as TGTGCCATCAGTGAGCGGGGAGCCGTCAACACTGAAGCTTTCTTT. The encoded protein is CAISERGAVNTEAFF.

The genes are TRBV7-8 and TRBJ1-1; D not certain. The length of the CDR3 is 14 residues. Looked up from germline, CDR1 is SGHVS and CDR2 is FQNEAQ. V was shortened by 5 bases and J by 1 base, with 11 bases between the two germline ends. CDR3 amino acids: CASSLELGNTEAFF. DNA for the CDR3: TGTGCCAGCAGCCTTGAGTTAGGGAACACTGAAGCTTTCTTT.

V usage is TRBV29-1 and J usage is TRBJ1-5; no definite D call. The CDR3 contains 13 residues. The germline gives CDR1 SQVTM, CDR2 ANQGSEA. Deletions cut 4 bases from V and 5 bases from J, with 12 bases between. The chain's CDR3 is CSVGRDKHQPQHF. CDR3 bases: TGCAGCGTTGGTCGGGATAAACATCAGCCCCAGCATTTT.

This clone was seen just once. This rearrangement joins TRBV5-1 to TRBJ2-2; D unresolved. Deletions cut 4 bases from V and 6 bases from J, with 7 bases between. The CDR3 is 12 amino acids. Germline CDR1 and CDR2: SGHRS and YFSETQ. CDR3 in amino acids: CASSPGAGELFF. The CDR3 region has the DNA TGCGCCAGCAGCCCCGGAGCCGGGGAGCTGTTTTTT.

This clone was detected once. This chain joins TRBV14 and TRBJ1-2; the D is unclear. Germline assignment: CDR1 SGHDN and CDR2 FVKESK. The CDR3 runs 13 residues. V lost 4 bases to trimming and J lost 7 bases, with 13 bases between them. The CDR3 region has the DNA TGTGCCAGCAGCCCGACCGGGTGGCGTGGCTACACCTTC. Protein product: CASSPTGWRGYTF.

This sequence joins TRBV11-3 and TRBJ2-2; D gene ambiguous. The CDR3 covers 14 residues. The V gene lost 5 bases and the J gene lost 8 bases, with 15 bases spanning the gap. CDR1 and CDR2 (germline): SGHNT, YENEEA. The CDR3 DNA follows: TGTGCCAGCAGCCCCCGAGGCTTTGGGGGGGAGCTGTTTTTT. It encodes CASSPRGFGGELFF.

The chain has TRBV18 and TRBJ2-1; 9 nucleotides match TRBD2. The CDR3 covers 16 residues. From germline, CDR1 is KGHSH and CDR2 LQKENI. V dropped 1 base and J dropped 2; count of bases not matched to a gene: 3. CDR3 in amino acids: CASSPRLAGTYNEQFF. The CDR3 DNA follows: TGTGCCAGCTCACCACGTCTAGCGGGGACCTACAATGAGCAGTTCTTC.

This chain uses TRBV5-4 with TRBJ2-2, with 14 nucleotides matching TRBD2. V was clipped by 4 bases and J by 8 bases; unmatched bases: 10. Looked up from germline, CDR1 is SGHNT and CDR2 is YYREEE (reference sequence). The CDR3 covers 17 residues. The CDR3 DNA follows: TGTGCCAGCAGCACCGGGACTAGCGGGAGCTGGGGGGGGGAGCTGTTTTTT. Its translation is CASSTGTSGSWGGELFF.

CDR3 bases: TGTGCCAGCAGCTTAAATCTCTGGGATCAGCCCCAGCATTTT. Protein product: CASSLNLWDQPQHF. This chain connects TRBV11-1 to TRBJ1-5; no reliable D call. CDR1 and CDR2 from the germline V gene are SGHAT and FQDESV (reference sequence). Deletions cut 2 bases from V and 5 bases from J, with 10 bases between. This CDR3 has 14 residues.

This chain joins TRBV27 and TRBJ1-4; possibly TRBD1 for D (5 bases). CDR1 and CDR2 from the germline V gene are MNHEY and SMNVEV (reference sequence). The CDR3 runs 15 residues. Trimming took off 6 bases at V and 4 bases at J, with 15 bases between the two ends. This chain's CDR3 is CASRADGGINEKLFF. Here the CDR3 DNA reads TGTGCCAGCAGAGCGGACGGGGGAATTAATGAAAAACTGTTTTTT.

The gene calls are TRBV7-2 and TRBJ2-7, with D perhaps TRBD2 (6 bases). V lost 3 bases to trimming and J lost 2 bases, with 11 bases between them. The CDR3 loop spans 14 amino acids. Germline V gene sequence: CDR1 SGHTA, CDR2 FQGNSA. The CDR3 loop reads CASSLFRGTYEQYF. The CDR3 coding sequence is TGTGCCAGCAGCTTGTTCCGGGGGACCTACGAGCAGTACTTC.

This clone appeared a few times. The gene calls are TRBV7-2 and TRBJ2-1, with 8 bases that match TRBD2. CDR3 length: 17 residues. Germline V gene sequence: CDR1 SGHTA, CDR2 FQGNSA. Germline trimming cut 4 bases from V and 7 bases from J; bases unmatched to any gene: 15. CDR3 DNA sequence: TGTGCCAGCAGCTCCCGTGGAGCGGGAGTCCTGTTGAATGAGCAGTTCTTC. Translating it yields CASSSRGAGVLLNEQFF.

CDR3 DNA sequence: TGTGCCAGCAGCTTAGTCCAGGGTAGTAGGTACGAGCAGTACTTC. As protein: CASSLVQGSRYEQYF. The rearrangement uses TRBV7-9 and TRBJ2-7; D possibly corresponds to TRBD1 (5 bases). The ends were cut back, 1 base at V and 4 bases at J, with 14 bases in the middle. Germline lookup yields CDR1 SEHNR and CDR2 FQNEAQ (reference sequence). CDR3 size: 15 residues.

The count of this clone is one. J is TRBJ2-7 and V is TRBV5-4; TRBD1 matches at 8 bases. Germline values: CDR1 SGHNT, CDR2 YYREEE (reference sequence). Trimming removed 4 bases from V and 4 bases from J; junction bases left unmatched: 16. The CDR3 loop spans 17 amino acids. The CDR3 spells CASSLRMSRQGSYEQYF. The CDR3 nucleotides read TGTGCCAGCAGCCTTCGAATGTCCCGACAGGGGTCGTACGAGCAGTACTTC.

V is TRBV12-3 or TRBV12-4 and J is TRBJ1-1; TRBD1 agrees at 8 bases. The trim removed 6 bases at V and 6 bases at J, leaving 6 bases unmatched. The CDR3 is made up of 13 amino acids. The CDR3 region is CASSRTGKAEAFF. The DNA for the CDR3 is TGTGCCAGCAGCCGGACAGGGAAGGCTGAAGCTTTCTTT.

The chain couples TRBV30 to TRBJ2-1; D remains unclear. Germline V gene data show CDR1 as GTSNPN and CDR2 as SVGIG (reference sequence). V dropped 2 bases and J dropped 10 bases, with 9 bases sitting between them. The CDR3 covers 11 residues. CDR3 sequence reads: CAWSPAEEQFF. The CDR3 DNA reads TGTGCCTGGAGTCCGGCGGAAGAGCAGTTCTTC.

This clone came up once. The J gene is TRBJ2-3, the V gene TRBV19; 10 bases line up with TRBD2. The CDR3 loop spans 17 amino acids. Trimming cost V 5 bases and J 0 bases; bases outside gene matches: 8. Germline V gene sequence: CDR1 LNHDA, CDR2 SQIVND (reference sequence). The CDR3 is CASSSRTSGTSTDTQYF. CDR3 bases: TGTGCCAGTAGTTCCAGGACTAGCGGAACTAGCACAGATACGCAGTATTTT.

The chain links TRBV3-1 (or the pseudogene TRBV3-2) to TRBJ1-2; 8 bases fit TRBD1. CDR3 length equals 15 residues. CDR1 LGHDT and CDR2 YNNKEL come from the germline V gene (reference sequence). V was pared by 0 bases and J by 8 bases, with 8 bases of the junction left unmatched. This chain's CDR3 is CASSQEWQGAQGYTF. As DNA, the CDR3 is TGTGCCAGCAGCCAAGAGTGGCAGGGGGCGCAAGGCTACACCTTC.

This clone was found a few times. The genes are TRBV27 and TRBJ2-5; D remains unclear. This CDR3 is built from 14 residues. The V end lost 6 bases, the J end lost 3 bases, and 14 bases lay between the germline ends. From germline, CDR1 is MNHEY and CDR2 SMNVEV (reference sequence). The CDR3 DNA reads as TGTGCCAGCAGCGTAACTTGGTGGGAAGAGACCCAGTACTTC. Amino acid sequence: CASSVTWWEETQYF.

CDR3 loop: CASSHRGTGEQYF. CDR3 DNA sequence: TGTGCCAGCAGCCACAGGGGAACGGGGGAGCAGTACTTC. The gene calls are TRBV6-1 and TRBJ2-7; TRBD1 aligns across 7 bases. From germline, CDR1 is MNHNS and CDR2 SASEGT. CDR3 size: 13 residues. The V gene end was trimmed by 6 bases and the J gene end by 7 bases; junction bases not matched to a gene: 9.

The chain has TRBV2 and TRBJ2-1; TRBD2 aligns across 11 bases. Looked up from germline, CDR1 is SNHLY and CDR2 is FYNNEI. The CDR3 is made up of 14 amino acids. The junction had 10 bases not matched to a gene; V was cut back by 10 bases and J by 8 bases. The CDR3 DNA sequence: TGTGCCACCACGCTAGCGGGGGGCTTATATGAGCAGTTCTTC. Translation: CATTLAGGLYEQFF.

The chain is built from TRBV7-7 and TRBJ2-5; 11 positions match TRBD1. Germline loops: CDR1 SSHAT, CDR2 FNYEAQ (reference sequence). This CDR3 spans 16 amino acids. The J segment lost 4 bases and the V segment lost 5 bases, leaving 9 bases of the junction unmatched. The CDR3 reads CASSQSGTGGLETQYF. The CDR3 DNA follows: TGTGCCAGCAGCCAATCCGGGACAGGGGGATTAGAGACCCAGTACTTC.